The clone carrying this T cell receptor beta chain was observed a few times. Its target is unknown. They isolated at least 6 million PBMCs from each sample. The data are from a study of blood T cells in healthy people across ages. General study points: Any conclusive comparison of naive versus antigen-experienced cells was prevented by using unsorted PBMCs. Measured against age, TCR beta diversity per million T cells decreased in a roughly linear manner. Both higher diversity and more naive CD4+ cells marked long-lived donors when set against aged donors.

CDR1 and CDR2 from the germline V gene are KGHSH and LQKENI. V lost 2 bases, J lost 6 bases, and 9 bases lay in between. The CDR3 is 13 residues long. Combining a sample-barcoded 5' primer with a J-beta primer mix, a second PCR ran for 7 to 11 cycles. TCRdb re-analysed the 5' RACE reads in MiXCR, keeping a single row per CDR3 protein. Among 800,000 to 950,000 distinct CDR3 sequences listed, 40% to 60% were seen once. This chain connects TRBV18 to TRBJ2-3, with D uncertain. Sequencing was performed on blood. This sequence originates from a man aged 25-45 years in good health. Written as DNA, the CDR3 is TGTGCCAGCTCACCAGAGAAGCCGGATACGCAGTATTTT. It specifies CASSPEKPDTQYF.